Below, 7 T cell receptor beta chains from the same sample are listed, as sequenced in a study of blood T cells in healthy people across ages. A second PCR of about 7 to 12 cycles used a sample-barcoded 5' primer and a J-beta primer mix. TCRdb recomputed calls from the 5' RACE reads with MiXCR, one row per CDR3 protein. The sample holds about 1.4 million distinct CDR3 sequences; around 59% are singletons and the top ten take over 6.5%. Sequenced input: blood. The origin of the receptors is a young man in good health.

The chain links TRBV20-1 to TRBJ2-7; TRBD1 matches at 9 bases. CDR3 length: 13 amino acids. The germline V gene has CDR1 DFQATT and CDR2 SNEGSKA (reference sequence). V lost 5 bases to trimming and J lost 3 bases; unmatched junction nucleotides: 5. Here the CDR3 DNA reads TGCAGTGCTGCCGGACAGGGGCGCTACGAGCAGTACTTC. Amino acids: CSAAGQGRYEQYF.

CDR3 in amino acids: CSAPQGTAGADTQYF. CDR3 sequence (DNA): TGCAGTGCCCCCCAGGGTACAGCCGGGGCAGATACGCAGTATTTT. The rearrangement joins TRBV20-1 to TRBJ2-3, with D perhaps matching TRBD1 or TRBD2 (5 bases each). The CDR3 length is 15 residues. Germline loops: CDR1 DFQATT, CDR2 SNEGSKA (reference sequence). V shed 6 bases and J shed 4 bases, with 20 bases lying between them.

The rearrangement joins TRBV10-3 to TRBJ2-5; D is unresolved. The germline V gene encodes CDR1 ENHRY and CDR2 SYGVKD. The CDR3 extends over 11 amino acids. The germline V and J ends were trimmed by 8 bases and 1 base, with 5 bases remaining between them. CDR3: CAIGPQETQYF. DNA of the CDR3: TGTGCCATCGGCCCCCAAGAGACCCAGTACTTC.

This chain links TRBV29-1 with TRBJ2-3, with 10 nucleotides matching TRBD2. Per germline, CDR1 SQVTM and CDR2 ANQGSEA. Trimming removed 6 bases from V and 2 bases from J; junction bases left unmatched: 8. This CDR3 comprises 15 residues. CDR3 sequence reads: CSVTGLADLTDTQYF. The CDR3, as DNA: TGCAGCGTAACCGGACTAGCGGACCTCACAGATACGCAGTATTTT.

CDR3 DNA: TGCAGCGTTGGGGAATACAGTAGCTCCTACGAGCAGTACTTC. It yields the protein CSVGEYSSSYEQYF. The chain is built from TRBV29-1 and TRBJ2-7, with D unresolved. With 4 bases removed from V and 0 bases from J, the gap between germline ends came to 13 bases. Per the germline V gene, CDR1 is SQVTM and CDR2 is ANQGSEA. This CDR3 is built from 14 residues.

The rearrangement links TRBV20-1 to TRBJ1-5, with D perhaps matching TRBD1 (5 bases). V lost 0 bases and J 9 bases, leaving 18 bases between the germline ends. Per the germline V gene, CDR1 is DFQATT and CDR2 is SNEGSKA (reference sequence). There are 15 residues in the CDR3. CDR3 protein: CSAREILGEKWPQHF. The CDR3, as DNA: TGCAGTGCTAGAGAAATCCTGGGGGAGAAGTGGCCCCAGCATTTT.

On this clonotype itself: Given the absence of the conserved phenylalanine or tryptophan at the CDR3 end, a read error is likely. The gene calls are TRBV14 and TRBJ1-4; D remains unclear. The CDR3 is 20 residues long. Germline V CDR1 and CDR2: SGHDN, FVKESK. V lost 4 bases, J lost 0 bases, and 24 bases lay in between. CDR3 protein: CASSPLRRGNSYATNEKLFL. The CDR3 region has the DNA TGTGCCAGCAGCCCGTTAAGGAGAGGGAACAGCTATGCAACTAATGAAAAACTGTTTTTA.